The 18 T cell receptor beta chains given below trace back to one sample, sequenced in a study of technical replicates of blood from a handful of donors. Some clones are missing from TCRdb's copy, which holds only in-frame ones; the method was immunoSEQ multiplex PCR. This table has tens of thousands of clones, roughly 86% appearing once. Sequenced: PBMCs. The receptors derive from a human donor in good health. Some clones in this sample may be carry-over from other donors' samples.

V gene TRBV7-3 combines with J gene TRBJ2-1, with 15 bases identical to TRBD2. CDR1 is SGHTA and CDR2 is FQGTGA in the germline V gene. The CDR3 sequence is 18 residues long. Losses at the gene ends were 4 bases for V and 1 base for J; bases not matched to a gene: 5. The CDR3: CASSSGTSGRSSYNEQFF. The CDR3, as DNA: TGTGCCAGCAGCTCCGGGACTAGCGGGAGGAGTTCCTACAATGAGCAGTTCTTC.

The gene calls are TRBV7-6 and TRBJ2-3; 10 bases match TRBD2. Looked up from germline, CDR1 is SGHVS and CDR2 is FNYEAQ. The length of the CDR3 is 16 residues. J was trimmed by 4 bases and V by 6 bases; bases with no gene match: 10. The CDR3 is CASSRSLAGEADTQYF. CDR3 DNA: TGTGCCAGCAGTCGAAGTCTAGCGGGAGAGGCAGATACGCAGTATTTT. Combining the CDR3 with reference TRBV7-6 and TRBJ2-3 gives the whole variable domain GAGVSQSPRYKVTKRGQDVALRCDPISGHVSLYWYRQALGQGPEFLTYFNYEAQQDKSGLPNDRFSAERPEGSISTLTIQRTEQRDSAMYRCASSRSLAGEADTQYFGPGTRLTVL.

The rearrangement uses TRBV5-1 and TRBJ2-7, with 7 bases matching TRBD1. The CDR3 runs 14 residues. The ends lost 4 bases at V and 0 bases at J; junction bases unmatched: 4. Germline V CDR1 and CDR2: SGHRS, YFSETQ. CDR3 sequence: CASSPDRSSYEQYF. The CDR3 bases are TGCGCCAGCAGCCCGGACAGGAGCTCCTACGAGCAGTACTTC. The variable domain in full, with the rest retrieved from reference TRBV5-1 and TRBJ2-7, is KAGVTQTPRYLIKTRGQQVTLSCSPISGHRSVSWYQQTPGQGLQFLFEYFSETQRNKGNFPGRFSGRQFSNSRSEMNVSTLELGDSALYLCASSPDRSSYEQYFGPGTRLTVT.

This rearrangement joins TRBV27 to TRBJ2-7; 11 nucleotides agree with TRBD1. The V and J ends lost 6 bases and 3 bases, in that order; junction bases with no gene match: 10. The CDR3 has 16 amino acids. Germline V lookup: CDR1 MNHEY, CDR2 SMNVEV (reference sequence). Here the CDR3 reads CASSVLAGTGGYEQYF. In DNA form, the CDR3 reads TGTGCCAGCAGCGTATTGGCCGGGACAGGGGGCTACGAGCAGTACTTC.

V usage is TRBV7-2 and J usage is TRBJ2-7; possible D gene TRBD2, 6 bases. The CDR3 has 13 amino acids. Trimming removed 3 bases from V and 7 bases from J, with 13 bases in between. The germline gives CDR1 SGHTA, CDR2 FQGNSA. For the CDR3, the DNA is TGTGCCAGCAGCTTGCAGCGGGCGAGAGAGCAGTACTTC. This translates into CASSLQRAREQYF.

The DNA of the CDR3 is TGTGCCAGCAGCTTAGTGCGGCTAAACACAGATACGCAGTATTTT. It codes for CASSLVRLNTDTQYF. V is TRBV7-9 and J is TRBJ2-3; D remains ambiguous. The germline V and J ends were trimmed by 1 base and 2 bases, with 10 bases remaining between them. CDR1 SEHNR and CDR2 FQNEAQ come from the germline V gene (reference sequence). This CDR3 comprises 15 residues.

The chain employs TRBV9 and TRBJ1-6, with a weak D call TRBD1 (5 bases). The CDR3 has 15 amino acids. The germline V and J ends were trimmed by 3 bases and 7 bases, with 14 bases remaining between them. Germline loops: CDR1 SGDLS, CDR2 YYNGEE. CDR3: CASSADRNGNSPLHF. The CDR3 DNA sequence: TGTGCCAGCAGCGCTGACAGAAACGGGAATTCACCCCTCCACTTT.

The chain joins TRBV20-1 to TRBJ2-7; no clear D gene. The CDR3 consists of 11 residues. V lost 6 bases and J lost 4, with 10 bases in between. The V gene's germline CDR1 is DFQATT and CDR2 SNEGSKA (reference sequence). CDR3 loop: CSAKTVYEQYF. CDR3 sequence (DNA): TGCAGTGCCAAAACAGTTTACGAGCAGTACTTC.

The rearrangement links TRBV7-2 to TRBJ1-3, with D possibly being TRBD1 (6 bases). This CDR3 spans 14 amino acids. Trimming stripped 9 bases from V and 0 bases from J, with 12 bases between. Germline V gives CDR1 SGHTA, CDR2 FQGNSA. In nucleotides, the CDR3 is TGTGCCAGTGCCACAGGGTTCTCTGGAAACACCATATATTTT. Its protein is CASATGFSGNTIYF.

The V gene is TRBV29-1, the J gene TRBJ2-5; 11 nucleotides agree with TRBD1. Per germline, CDR1 SQVTM and CDR2 ANQGSEA. J lost 5 bases, V lost 4 bases, and 6 bases had no gene match. There are 14 residues in the CDR3. CDR3 loop: CSVAWTGGTETQYF. CDR3 DNA sequence: TGCAGCGTTGCCTGGACAGGGGGCACGGAGACCCAGTACTTC.

The chain combines TRBV4-1 with TRBJ2-5, with 8 bases lining up with TRBD1. Losses at the gene ends were 4 bases for V and 5 bases for J; bases not matched to a gene: 6. Germline V gene data show CDR1 as MGHRA and CDR2 as YSYEKL. This CDR3 spans 14 amino acids. The CDR3 here is CASSPGGAWETQYF. The CDR3 bases are TGCGCCAGCAGCCCAGGGGGCGCATGGGAGACCCAGTACTTC.

This chain connects TRBV6-1 to TRBJ2-3; 10 nucleotides agree with TRBD2. The V segment lost 1 base and the J segment 2 bases; nucleotides outside the gene matches: 3. The CDR3 has 16 residues. CDR1 and CDR2 from the germline V gene are MNHNS and SASEGT. The CDR3: CASSEVSGRITDTQYF. In DNA, the CDR3 is TGTGCCAGCAGTGAAGTTAGCGGGAGGATCACAGATACGCAGTATTTT.

This clone was found a few times. This chain connects TRBV5-1 to TRBJ1-1; TRBD1 might be the D (5 bases). Trimming took 0 bases from V and 4 from J, leaving 7 bases between them. The CDR3 has 13 residues. The germline CDR1 and CDR2 sequences are SGHRS and YFSETQ. The CDR3 is CASSLAGPTEAFF. CDR3 DNA: TGCGCCAGCAGCTTGGCAGGGCCCACTGAAGCTTTCTTT.

This rearrangement joins TRBV5-6 to TRBJ1-5; a possible D gene is TRBD1 (6 bases). Germline lookup yields CDR1 SGHDT and CDR2 YYEEEE. CDR3 length equals 14 residues. V was trimmed by 0 bases and J by 3 bases, leaving 7 bases between them. CDR3 coding DNA: TGTGCCAGCAGCTTGGGGACAGTCAATCAGCCCCAGCATTTT. The encoded protein is CASSLGTVNQPQHF.

CDR3 loop: CASSMIAGGIEQYF. CDR3 sequence (DNA): TGTGCCAGTAGTATGATCGCGGGGGGGATCGAGCAGTACTTC. The chain employs TRBV19 and TRBJ2-7; 9 nucleotides align to TRBD2. J gave up 6 bases and V 3 bases, and 6 bases lay outside the gene matches. This CDR3 contains 14 residues. Germline V gene lookup returns CDR1 LNHDA and CDR2 SQIVND (reference sequence).

This clone was detected once. The chain couples TRBV4-2 to TRBJ2-3; TRBD2 aligns across 8 bases. Germline trimming cut 4 bases from V and 6 bases from J; bases unmatched to any gene: 9. This CDR3 region has 15 residues. The germline V gene has CDR1 LGHNA and CDR2 YNFKEQ. The CDR3, as DNA: TGTGCCAGCAGCCCCGAGGGTAGCGGGAAGGATACGCAGTATTTT. It translates to CASSPEGSGKDTQYF.

This chain joins TRBV5-1 and TRBJ2-1; 8 nucleotides match TRBD2. Germline V gene sequence: CDR1 SGHRS, CDR2 YFSETQ. Unmatched junction bases numbered 11, after V lost 0 bases and J lost 9 bases. There are 16 residues in the CDR3. CDR3: CASSLAGGPVGGEQFF. The CDR3 region has the DNA TGCGCCAGCAGCTTGGCGGGAGGGCCGGTAGGAGGTGAGCAGTTCTTC.

The chain couples TRBV10-3 to TRBJ2-3; perhaps TRBD2 as D (6 bases). V lost 7 bases, J lost 7 bases, and 21 bases lay in between. Germline V gives CDR1 ENHRY, CDR2 SYGVKD. The CDR3 is 15 residues long. The DNA of the CDR3 is TGTGCCATCACCCCATCCGGGGGAGCATTGTATACGCAGTATTTT. Encoded protein: CAITPSGGALYTQYF.